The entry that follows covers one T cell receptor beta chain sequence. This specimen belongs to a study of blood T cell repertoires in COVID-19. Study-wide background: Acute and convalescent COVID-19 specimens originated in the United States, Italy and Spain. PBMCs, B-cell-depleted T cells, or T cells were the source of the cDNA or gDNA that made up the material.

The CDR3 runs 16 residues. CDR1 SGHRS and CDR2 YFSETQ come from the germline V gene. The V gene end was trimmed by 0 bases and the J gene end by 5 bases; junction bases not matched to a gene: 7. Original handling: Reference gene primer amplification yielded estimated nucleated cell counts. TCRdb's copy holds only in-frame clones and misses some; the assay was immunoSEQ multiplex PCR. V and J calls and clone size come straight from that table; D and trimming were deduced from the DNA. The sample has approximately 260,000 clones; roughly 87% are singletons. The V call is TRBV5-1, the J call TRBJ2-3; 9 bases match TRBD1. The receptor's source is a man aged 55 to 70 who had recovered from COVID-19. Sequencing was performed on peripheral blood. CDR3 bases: TGCGCCAGCAGCTTGGAGGGGACAGGGAGAATAGATACGCAGTATTTT. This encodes CASSLEGTGRIDTQYF.